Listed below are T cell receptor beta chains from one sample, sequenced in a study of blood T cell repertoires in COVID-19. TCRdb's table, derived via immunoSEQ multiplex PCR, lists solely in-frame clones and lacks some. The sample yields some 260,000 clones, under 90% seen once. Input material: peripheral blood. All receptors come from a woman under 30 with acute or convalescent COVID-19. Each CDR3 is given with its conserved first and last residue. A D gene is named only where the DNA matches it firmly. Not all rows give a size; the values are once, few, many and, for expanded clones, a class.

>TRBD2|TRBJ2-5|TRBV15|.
CATSRVAGAGETQYF
TGTGCCACCAGCAGAGTTGCGGGAGCCGGGGAGACCCAGTACTTC
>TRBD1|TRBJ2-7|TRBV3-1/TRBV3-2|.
CASSPGTGYYRVHEQYF
TGTGCCAGCAGCCCCGGGACAGGGTACTATCGGGTCCACGAGCAGTACTTC
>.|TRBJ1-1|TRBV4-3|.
CASSQDTYGDTEAFF
TGCGCCAGCAGCCAAGATACCTACGGGGATACTGAAGCTTTCTTT
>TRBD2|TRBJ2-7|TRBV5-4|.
CASSLGGRAGGHEQYF
TGTGCCAGCAGCTTGGGGGGTCGAGCGGGAGGACACGAGCAGTACTTC
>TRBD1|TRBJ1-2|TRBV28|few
CALNRGGANYGYTF
TGTGCTTTAAACAGGGGGGGAGCTAACTATGGCTACACCTTC
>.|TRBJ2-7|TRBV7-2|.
CASSLEDSYYEQYF
TGTGCCAGCAGCTTAGAGGACAGCTACTACGAGCAGTACTTC
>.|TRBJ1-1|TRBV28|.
CASSLIGGQANTEAFF
TGTGCCAGCAGTTTGATTGGGGGACAAGCGAACACTGAAGCTTTCTTT
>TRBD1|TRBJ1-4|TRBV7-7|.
CASSPNVGQGISNEKLFF
TGTGCTAGCAGCCCGAATGTGGGACAGGGGATATCTAATGAAAAACTGTTTTTT
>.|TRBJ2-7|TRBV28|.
CASSGPAGVRYEQYF
TGTGCCAGCAGTGGCCCGGCAGGGGTGCGGTACGAGCAGTACTTC
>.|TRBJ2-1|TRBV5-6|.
CASSYQGYSYNEQFF
TGTGCCAGCAGCTACCAGGGATACTCCTACAATGAGCAGTTCTTC
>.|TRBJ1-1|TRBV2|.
CASKPGNTEAFF
TGTGCCAGCAAACCCGGGAACACTGAAGCTTTCTTT
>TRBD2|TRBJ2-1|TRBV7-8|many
CASSLGIGISGGARHEQFF
TGTGCCAGCAGCTTAGGCATTGGTATCAGCGGGGGGGCCCGCCATGAGCAGTTCTTC
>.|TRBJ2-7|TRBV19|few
CASSIDKLGPGEQYF
TGTGCCAGTAGCATAGACAAACTAGGCCCGGGCGAGCAGTACTTC
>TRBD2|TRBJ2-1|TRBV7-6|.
CASSPRLAGGPGNEQFF
TGTGCCAGCAGCCCCCGACTAGCGGGAGGGCCGGGCAATGAGCAGTTCTTC
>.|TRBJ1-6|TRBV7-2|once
CASSLGGSGNSPLHF
TGTGCCAGCAGCTTAGGTGGATCGGGGAATTCACCCCTCCACTTT
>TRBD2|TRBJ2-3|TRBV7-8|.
CASSLAPGRGKTDTQYF
TGTGCCAGCAGCTTAGCCCCGGGGAGGGGAAAAACAGATACGCAGTATTTT
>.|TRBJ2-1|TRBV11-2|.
CASSSPTDRRYNEQFF
TGTGCCAGCAGCTCGCCTACTGACAGGCGCTACAATGAGCAGTTCTTC
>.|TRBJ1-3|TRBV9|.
CASSAWSGGISGNTIYF
TGTGCCAGCAGCGCCTGGTCCGGGGGAATCTCTGGAAACACCATATATTTT
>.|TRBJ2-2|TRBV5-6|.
CASSKINTGELFF
TGTGCCAGCAGCAAAATAAATACCGGGGAGCTGTTTTTT
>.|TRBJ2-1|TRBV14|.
CASSPPGVSYNEQFF
TGTGCCAGCAGCCCCCCGGGTGTCTCCTACAATGAGCAGTTCTTC
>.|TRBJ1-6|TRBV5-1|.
CASSLGAEAYNSPLHF
TGCGCCAGCAGCTTGGGAGCGGAAGCCTATAATTCACCCCTCCACTTT
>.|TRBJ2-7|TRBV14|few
CASSPLGQTYEQYF
TGTGCCAGCAGCCCCCTGGGGCAGACCTACGAGCAGTACTTC
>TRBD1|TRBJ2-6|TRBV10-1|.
CASSECSQGAFASGANVLTF
TGCGCCAGCAGTGAGTGCTCCCAGGGGGCCTTCGCTTCGGGGGCCAACGTCCTGACTTTC
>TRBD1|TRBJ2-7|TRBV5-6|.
CASSFAADRDEQYF
TGTGCCAGCAGTTTCGCCGCGGACAGGGACGAGCAGTACTTC
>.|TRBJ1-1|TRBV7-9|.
CASSLGAGLPTEAFF
TGTGCCAGCAGCTTAGGTGCCGGACTCCCCACTGAAGCTTTCTTT
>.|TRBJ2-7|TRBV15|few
CATSRATGSKEQYF
TGTGCCACCAGCAGAGCGACAGGCTCGAAAGAGCAGTACTTC
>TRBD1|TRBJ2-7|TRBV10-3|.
CAIWTGGHEQYF
TGTGCCATATGGACAGGGGGCCACGAGCAGTACTTC
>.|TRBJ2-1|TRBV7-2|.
CASSLATLVEGEQFF
TGTGCCAGCAGCTTAGCTACGCTAGTTGAGGGTGAGCAGTTCTTC
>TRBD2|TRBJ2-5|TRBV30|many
CAWRDGTSGIGRTQYF
TGTGCCTGGAGGGATGGGACTAGCGGGATTGGGAGGACCCAGTACTTC
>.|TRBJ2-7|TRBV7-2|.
CASSLALHRRSREQYF
TGTGCCAGCAGCTTGGCCCTTCACAGGCGTTCCCGCGAGCAGTACTTC
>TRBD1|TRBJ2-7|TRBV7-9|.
CASIRQGAYEQYF
TGTGCCAGCATCCGACAGGGGGCCTACGAGCAGTACTTC
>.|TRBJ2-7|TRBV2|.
CASSLRGEQYF
TGTGCCAGCTCTCTTCGGGGCGAGCAGTACTTC
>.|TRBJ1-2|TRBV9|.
CASSSQTGLGYYGYTF
TGTGCCAGCAGCTCCCAGACGGGGTTGGGATATTATGGCTACACCTTC
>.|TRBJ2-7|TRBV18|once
CASSLQGPEQYF
TGTGCCAGCTCTCTACAGGGTCCCGAGCAGTACTTC
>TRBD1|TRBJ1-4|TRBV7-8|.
CASSLVAGQGAREKLFF
TGTGCCAGCAGCTTAGTTGCCGGACAGGGCGCCCGGGAAAAACTGTTTTTT
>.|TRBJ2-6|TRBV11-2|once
CASSLLLRTPGANVLTF
TGTGCCAGCAGCTTACTGTTGCGCACTCCGGGGGCCAACGTCCTGACTTTC
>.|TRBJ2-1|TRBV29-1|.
CSVARSGEQFF
TGCAGCGTAGCTAGATCCGGTGAGCAGTTCTTC
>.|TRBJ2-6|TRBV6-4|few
CASSEDSSGANVLTF
TGTGCCAGCAGTGAGGACAGCTCTGGGGCCAACGTCCTGACTTTC
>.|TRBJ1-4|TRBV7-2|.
CASSHDRNNEKLFF
TGTGCCAGCAGCCACGACAGAAATAATGAAAAACTGTTTTTT
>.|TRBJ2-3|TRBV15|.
CATSRGGRPTDTQYF
TGTGCCACCAGCAGAGGGGGCCGTCCCACAGATACGCAGTATTTT
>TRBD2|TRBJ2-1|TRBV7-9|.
CASSSSGSTSNEQFF
TGTGCCAGCAGCTCTAGCGGGAGTACCTCCAATGAGCAGTTCTTC
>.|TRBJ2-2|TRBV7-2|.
CASSSNERELFF
TGTGCCAGCAGCTCCAATGAGCGGGAGCTGTTTTTT
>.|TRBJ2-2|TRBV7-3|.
CASSLNPGMGAGELFF
TGTGCCAGCAGCTTAAACCCGGGAATGGGCGCCGGGGAGCTGTTTTTT
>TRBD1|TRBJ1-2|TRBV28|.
CASSTWDRKYGYTF
TGTGCCAGCAGCACCTGGGACAGAAAATATGGCTACACCTTC
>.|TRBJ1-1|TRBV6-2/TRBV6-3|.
CASSTSGSGNTEAFF
TGTGCCAGCAGTACCTCGGGCAGCGGAAACACTGAAGCTTTCTTT
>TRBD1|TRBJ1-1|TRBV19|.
CAIRQGMNTEAFF
TGTGCCATCAGACAGGGGATGAACACTGAAGCTTTCTTT
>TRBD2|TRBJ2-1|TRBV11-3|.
CASSHPRGSGSSYNEQFF
TGTGCCAGCAGCCACCCCCGGGGTAGCGGGAGCTCCTACAATGAGCAGTTCTTC
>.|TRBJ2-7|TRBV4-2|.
CASSQRGTGSYEQYF
TGTGCCAGCAGCCAAAGGGGAACAGGCTCCTACGAGCAGTACTTC
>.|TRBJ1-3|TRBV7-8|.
CASSPMPRADTIYF
TGTGCCAGCAGCCCGATGCCACGTGCGGACACCATATATTTT
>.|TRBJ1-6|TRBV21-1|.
CASITPSSYNPPLHF
TGTGCCAGCATTACACCTAGCTCCTATAATCCACCCCTCCACTTT
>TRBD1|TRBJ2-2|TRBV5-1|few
CASTLDRAHTGELFF
TGCGCCAGCACCTTGGACAGGGCCCACACCGGGGAGCTGTTTTTT
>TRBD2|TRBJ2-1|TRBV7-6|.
CASSLRLAKYNEQFF
TGTGCCAGCAGCTTAAGACTAGCGAAGTACAATGAGCAGTTCTTC